This TCR beta chain was identified in a study of shared clonotypes between healthy human individuals. At the level of the study: Each donor's CD4 naive and CD4 memory cells filled three plates apiece, CD8 naive two, and CD8 memory one. Study-wide points: The sharing of 4.5% to 5.5% of naive CD4 clonotypes was seen across a few donors. As a rule, naive subsets had a larger estimated richness than memory subsets. Non-shared clonotypes were found to have lower generation probabilities than the clonotypes that were shared by all four of the sorted-subset donors.

Assay: immunoSEQ multiplex PCR; the TCRdb copy retains only in-frame clones and omits some. The table has 1.5 million to 2.5 million clones, around 96% seen once; the top ten hold 1% to 1.5%. The naive CD8 subset, CD45RO-negative cells positively selected for CCR7, excluded terminally differentiated effector memory CD45RA+ cells. On this clone itself: Its target is unknown. Additional DNA sequences in this sample encode the identical CDR3.

J was trimmed by 0 bases and V by 5 bases; bases with no gene match: 6. The CDR3 has 15 residues. The V gene's germline CDR1 is SQVTM and CDR2 ANQGSEA. This sequence was found in a man younger than 30 in good health. This sequence joins TRBV29-1 and TRBJ2-1; the match to TRBD2 covers 8 bases. Sequenced material: naive CD8+ T cells sorted from blood. This CDR3 reads CSVQTSGSSYNEQFF. DNA for the CDR3: TGCAGCGTTCAAACTAGCGGCAGCTCCTACAATGAGCAGTTCTTC.